This TCR beta chain is from a study of blood T cell repertoires in COVID-19. Study context: From the United States, Italy and Spain came samples of acute and convalescent COVID-19.

The protocol was immunoSEQ multiplex PCR, while the TCRdb copy is restricted to in-frame clones and leaves out a portion. The sample has about 330,000 clones, 70% to 90% seen once; the top ten hold approximately 4%. The CDR3 runs 14 residues. V lost 9 bases, J lost 8 bases, and 11 bases stayed unmatched. The germline V gene encodes CDR1 MNHEY and CDR2 SMNVEV (reference sequence). The chain couples TRBV27 to TRBJ2-1; 9 nucleotides line up with TRBD2. Sequenced sample: peripheral blood. The receptor's source is a woman aged 45 to 65 with active or convalescent COVID-19. The chain's CDR3 is CASRTRGGPHEQFF. CDR3 DNA: TGTGCCAGTCGGACGCGGGGGGGGCCCCATGAGCAGTTCTTC.